The clone carrying this T cell receptor (beta chain) was recorded many times. This sample was taken from a study of regulatory T cells in long-lasting Graves disease. J was trimmed by 0 bases and V by 5 bases; bases with no gene match: 7. This CDR3 region has 15 residues. The germline V gene encodes CDR1 DFQATT and CDR2 SNEGSKA (reference sequence). CDR3-region Arm-PCR and iRepertoire HTBI primers produced the TCR beta libraries. In TCRdb, the multiplex PCR reads were re-called with MiXCR into one record per CDR3 protein. The sample lists hundreds of thousands of distinct CDR3 sequences; roughly 16% were seen once. The time point is: newly diagnosed GD, antithyroid drugs for less than 3 months. PBMC RNA served as the TCR library source. From each patient, around 8.7 milliliters of peripheral blood was drawn and collected into an EDTA anticoagulant tube. These data were also filed under a second study, of T cells in Graves' hyperthyroidism and ophthalmopathy. From that report: HTBI primers were the set used in a first-round RT-PCR of the TCR CDR3.

J is TRBJ1-5 and V is TRBV20-1, with 7 positions matching TRBD1. The specimen comprised peripheral blood mononuclear cells (PBMCs), sampled at new diagnosis, from a patient treated with antithyroid drugs. The TCR originated in a woman in her twenties or thirties with Graves disease. CDR3 in DNA: TGCAGTGCTTGTTCCGGGACAGATAGCAATCAGCCCCAGCATTTT. This gives the protein CSACSGTDSNQPQHF.